The following is a T cell receptor beta chain sequence with its context. The data were obtained in a study of blood T cell repertoires in COVID-19. Study details: T cells, B-cell-depleted T cells, or PBMCs supplied cDNA or gDNA.

Methods used by the authors: Reference gene primer amplification gave estimated nucleated cell counts. This table comes from immunoSEQ multiplex PCR, and its TCRdb copy is limited to in-frame clones, with some not included. For V, J and clone size, that table is used; D and trimming come from the DNA. Seen here are 74,000 or so clones, around 89% observed once, and the top ten hold 2.7%. The length of the CDR3 is 13 residues. Trimming left V 1 base short and J 6 bases short, with 7 bases between. CDR1 is SEHNR, CDR2 FQNEAQ, per germline (reference sequence). The clonotype originates from a man aged 45-65 years with acute or convalescent COVID-19. The chain combines TRBV7-9 with TRBJ2-1, with a tentative D call TRBD2 (5 bases). Input material: peripheral blood. The CDR3 nucleotides read TGTGCCAGCAGCTTAGGGGGAGTCAATGAGCAGTTCTTC. Amino acids: CASSLGGVNEQFF.